This T cell receptor beta chain was identified during a study of early T cells in non-severe SARS-CoV-2 infection. Study-wide points: Private and CD4 specificities were missed by VDJdb matching, which favored anti-spike CD8 responses.

This clonotype was observed a handful of times. What it recognizes is unknown. Researchers tagged individual cDNA molecules with unique molecular identifiers. TCRdb itself ran the 5' RACE reads through MiXCR, one entry per CDR3 protein. The sample comprises 65,000 to 95,000 distinct CDR3 sequences, around a tenth of which are singletons, and 4.8% rests with the top ten. This CDR3 is built from 15 residues. Germline V gives CDR1 SQVTM, CDR2 ANQGSEA. The sequence was obtained from an adult who was a healthcare worker with PCR-confirmed SARS-CoV-2 infection or an uninfected control (not recorded which). This sequence joins TRBV29-1 and TRBJ2-1, with D uncertain. Sequenced sample: whole blood. The CDR3 reads CRFYTKSHSYNEQFF. In DNA form, the CDR3 reads TGCAGGTTTTATACGAAATCCCACTCCTACAATGAGCAGTTCTTC.